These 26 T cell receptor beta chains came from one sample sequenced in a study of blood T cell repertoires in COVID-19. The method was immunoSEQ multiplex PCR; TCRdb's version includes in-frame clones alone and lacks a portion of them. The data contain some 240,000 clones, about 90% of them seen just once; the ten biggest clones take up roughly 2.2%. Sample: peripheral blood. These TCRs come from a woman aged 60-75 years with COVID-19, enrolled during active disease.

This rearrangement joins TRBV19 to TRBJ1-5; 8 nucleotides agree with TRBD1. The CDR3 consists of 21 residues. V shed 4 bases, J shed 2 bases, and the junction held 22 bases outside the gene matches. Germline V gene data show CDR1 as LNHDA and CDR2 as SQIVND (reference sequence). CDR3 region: CASSTTGAPQRFTGGNQPQHF. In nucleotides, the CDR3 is TGTGCCAGTAGTACGACAGGGGCCCCCCAGCGGTTTACTGGGGGCAATCAGCCCCAGCATTTT.

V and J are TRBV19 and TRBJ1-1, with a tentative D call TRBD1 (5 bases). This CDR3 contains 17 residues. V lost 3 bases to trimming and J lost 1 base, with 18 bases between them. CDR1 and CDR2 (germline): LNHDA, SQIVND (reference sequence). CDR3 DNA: TGTGCCAGTAGTATCCCCACCCCGACAGTAGGGAACACTGAAGCTTTCTTT. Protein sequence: CASSIPTPTVGNTEAFF.

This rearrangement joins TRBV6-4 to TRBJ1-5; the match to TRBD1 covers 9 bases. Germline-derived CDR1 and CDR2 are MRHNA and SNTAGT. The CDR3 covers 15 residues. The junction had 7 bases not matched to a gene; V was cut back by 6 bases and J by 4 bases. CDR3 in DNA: TGTGCCAGCAGCGTCAACAGGGGGCCAAATCAGCCCCAGCATTTT. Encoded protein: CASSVNRGPNQPQHF.

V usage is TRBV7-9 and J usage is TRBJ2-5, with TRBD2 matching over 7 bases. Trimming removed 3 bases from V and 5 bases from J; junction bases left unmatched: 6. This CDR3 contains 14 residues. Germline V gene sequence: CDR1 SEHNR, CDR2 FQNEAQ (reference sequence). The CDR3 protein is CASSFGGVSETQYF. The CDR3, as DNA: TGTGCCAGCAGCTTTGGGGGGGTCTCGGAGACCCAGTACTTC.

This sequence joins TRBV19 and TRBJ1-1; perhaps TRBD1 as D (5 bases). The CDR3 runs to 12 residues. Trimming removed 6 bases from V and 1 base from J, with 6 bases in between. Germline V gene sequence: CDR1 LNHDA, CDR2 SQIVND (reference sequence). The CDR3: CASRGGNTEAFF. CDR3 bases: TGTGCCAGTAGGGGGGGGAACACTGAAGCTTTCTTT.

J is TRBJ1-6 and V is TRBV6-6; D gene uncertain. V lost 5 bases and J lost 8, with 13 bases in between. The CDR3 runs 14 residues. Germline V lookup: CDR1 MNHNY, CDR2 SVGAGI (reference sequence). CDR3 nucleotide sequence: TGTGCCAGCAGTGGAGGAAGGGCTCATTCACCCCTCCACTTT. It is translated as CASSGGRAHSPLHF.

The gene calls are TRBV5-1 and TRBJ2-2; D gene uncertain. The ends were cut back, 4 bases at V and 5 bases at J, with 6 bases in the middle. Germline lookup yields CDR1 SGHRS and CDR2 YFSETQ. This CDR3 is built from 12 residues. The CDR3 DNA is TGCGCCAGCAGCGTATCTACCGGGGAGCTGTTTTTT. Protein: CASSVSTGELFF. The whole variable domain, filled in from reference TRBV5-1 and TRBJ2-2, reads KAGVTQTPRYLIKTRGQQVTLSCSPISGHRSVSWYQQTPGQGLQFLFEYFSETQRNKGNFPGRFSGRQFSNSRSEMNVSTLELGDSALYLCASSVSTGELFFGEGSRLTVL.

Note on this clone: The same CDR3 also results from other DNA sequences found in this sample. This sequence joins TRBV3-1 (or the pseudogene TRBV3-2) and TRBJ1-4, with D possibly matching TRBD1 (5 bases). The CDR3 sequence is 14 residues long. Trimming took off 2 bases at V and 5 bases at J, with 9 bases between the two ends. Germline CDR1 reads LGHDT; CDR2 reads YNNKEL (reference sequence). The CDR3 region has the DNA TGTGCCAGCAGCCAAAGGGGAACGAATGAAAAACTGTTTTTT. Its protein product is CASSQRGTNEKLFF.

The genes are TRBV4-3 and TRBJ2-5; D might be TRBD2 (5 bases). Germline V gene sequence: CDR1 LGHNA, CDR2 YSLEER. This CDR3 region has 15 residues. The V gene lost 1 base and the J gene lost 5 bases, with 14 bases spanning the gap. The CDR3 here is CASSQVLAPRETQYF. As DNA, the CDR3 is TGCGCCAGCAGCCAAGTATTAGCGCCAAGGGAGACCCAGTACTTC.

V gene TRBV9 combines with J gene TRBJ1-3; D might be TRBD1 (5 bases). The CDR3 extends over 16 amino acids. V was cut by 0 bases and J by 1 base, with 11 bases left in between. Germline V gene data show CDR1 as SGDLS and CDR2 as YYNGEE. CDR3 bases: TGTGCCAGCAGCGTAGGTTGGGCAGGGTCTGGAAACACCATATATTTT. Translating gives CASSVGWAGSGNTIYF.

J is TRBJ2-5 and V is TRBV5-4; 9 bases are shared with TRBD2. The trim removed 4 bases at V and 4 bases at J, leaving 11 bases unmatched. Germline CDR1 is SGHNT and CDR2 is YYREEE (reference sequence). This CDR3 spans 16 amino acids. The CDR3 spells CASSAKLAGVGETQYF. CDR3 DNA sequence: TGTGCCAGCAGCGCGAAACTAGCGGGCGTGGGAGAGACCCAGTACTTC.

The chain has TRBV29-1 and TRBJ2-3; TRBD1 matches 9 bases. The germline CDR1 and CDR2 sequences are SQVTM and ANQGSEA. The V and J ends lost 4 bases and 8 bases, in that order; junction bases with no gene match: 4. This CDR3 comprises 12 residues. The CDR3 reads CSVATGGSTQYF. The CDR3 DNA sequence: TGCAGCGTTGCGACAGGGGGGTCTACGCAGTATTTT.

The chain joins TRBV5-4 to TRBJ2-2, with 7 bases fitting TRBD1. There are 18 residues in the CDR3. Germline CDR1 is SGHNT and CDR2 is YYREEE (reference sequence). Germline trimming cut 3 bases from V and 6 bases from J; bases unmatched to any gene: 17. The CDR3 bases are TGTGCCAGCAGCTCAATGGCAGGGGGTGGATCGAGAGCCGGGGAGCTGTTTTTT. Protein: CASSSMAGGGSRAGELFF.

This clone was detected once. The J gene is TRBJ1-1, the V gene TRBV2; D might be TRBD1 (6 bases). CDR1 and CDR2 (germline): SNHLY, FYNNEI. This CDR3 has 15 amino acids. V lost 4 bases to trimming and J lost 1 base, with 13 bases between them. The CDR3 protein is CASSATGLWNTEAFF. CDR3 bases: TGTGCCAGCAGTGCCACAGGGTTGTGGAACACTGAAGCTTTCTTT. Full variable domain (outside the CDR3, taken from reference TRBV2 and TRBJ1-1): EPEVTQTPSHQVTQMGQEVILRCVPISNHLYFYWYRQILGQKVEFLVSFYNNEISEKSEIFDDQFSVERPDGSNFTLKIRSTKLEDSAMYFCASSATGLWNTEAFFGQGTRLTVV.

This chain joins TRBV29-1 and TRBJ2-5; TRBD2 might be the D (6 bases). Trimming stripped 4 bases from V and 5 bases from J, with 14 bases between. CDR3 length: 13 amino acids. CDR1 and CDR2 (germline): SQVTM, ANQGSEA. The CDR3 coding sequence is TGCAGCGTTGGGGGTGGAGGGATGGAGACCCAGTACTTC. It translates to CSVGGGGMETQYF.

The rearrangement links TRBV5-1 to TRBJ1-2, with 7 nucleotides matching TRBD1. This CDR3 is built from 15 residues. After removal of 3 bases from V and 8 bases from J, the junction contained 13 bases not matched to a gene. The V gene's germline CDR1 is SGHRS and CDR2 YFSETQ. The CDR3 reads CASSSTGVSTKGYTF. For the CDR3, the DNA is TGCGCCAGCAGCTCCACAGGGGTTTCAACTAAGGGCTACACCTTC.

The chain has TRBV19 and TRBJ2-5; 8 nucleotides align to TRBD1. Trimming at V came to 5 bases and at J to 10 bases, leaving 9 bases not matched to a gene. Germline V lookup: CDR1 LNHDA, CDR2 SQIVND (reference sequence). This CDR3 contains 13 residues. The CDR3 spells CASSGQGGVGQYF. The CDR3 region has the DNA TGTGCCAGTAGTGGACAGGGCGGTGTTGGCCAGTACTTC.

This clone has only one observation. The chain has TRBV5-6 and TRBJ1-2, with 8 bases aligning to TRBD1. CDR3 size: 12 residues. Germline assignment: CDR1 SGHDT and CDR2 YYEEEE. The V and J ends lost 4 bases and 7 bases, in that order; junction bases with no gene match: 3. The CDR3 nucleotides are TGTGCCAGCAGCACAGGGGGTCTTGGCTACACCTTC. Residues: CASSTGGLGYTF.

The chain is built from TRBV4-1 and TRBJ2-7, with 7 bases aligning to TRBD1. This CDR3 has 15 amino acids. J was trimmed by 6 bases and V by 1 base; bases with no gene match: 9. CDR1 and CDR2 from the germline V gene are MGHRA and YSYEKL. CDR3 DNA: TGCGCCAGCAGCCAAGCCGGGACAGTCCTTGGCGAGCAGTACTTC. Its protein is CASSQAGTVLGEQYF.

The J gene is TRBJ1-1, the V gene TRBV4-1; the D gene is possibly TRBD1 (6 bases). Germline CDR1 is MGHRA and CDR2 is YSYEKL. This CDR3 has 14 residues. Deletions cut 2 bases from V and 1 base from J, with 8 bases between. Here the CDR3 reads CASSQTGQNTEAFF. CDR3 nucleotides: TGCGCCAGCAGCCAAACAGGGCAGAACACTGAAGCTTTCTTT.

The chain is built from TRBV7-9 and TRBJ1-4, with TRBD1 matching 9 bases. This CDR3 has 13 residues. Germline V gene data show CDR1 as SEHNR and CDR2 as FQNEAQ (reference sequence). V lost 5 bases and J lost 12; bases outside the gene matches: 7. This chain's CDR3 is CASSERTGDELFF. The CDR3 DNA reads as TGTGCCAGCAGCGAGCGGACAGGGGATGAACTGTTTTTT.

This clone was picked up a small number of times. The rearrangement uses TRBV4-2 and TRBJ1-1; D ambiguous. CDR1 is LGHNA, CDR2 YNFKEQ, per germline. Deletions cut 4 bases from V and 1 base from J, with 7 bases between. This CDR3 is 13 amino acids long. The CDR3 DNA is TGTGCCAGCAGCCGAGGGAGGAACACTGAAGCTTTCTTT. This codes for CASSRGRNTEAFF.

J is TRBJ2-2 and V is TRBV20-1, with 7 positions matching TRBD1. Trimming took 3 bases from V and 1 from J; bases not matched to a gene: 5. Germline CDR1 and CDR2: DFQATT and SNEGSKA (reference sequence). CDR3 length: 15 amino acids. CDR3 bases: TGCAGTGCTAGTACGGGACAGTTGAACACCGGGGAGCTGTTTTTT. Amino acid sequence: CSASTGQLNTGELFF.

The CDR3 here is CASVNRGTGSTGELFF. In DNA, the CDR3 is TGTGCCAGCGTAAATAGGGGGACAGGGTCCACCGGGGAGCTGTTTTTT. The chain is built from TRBV7-9 and TRBJ2-2; 9 bases map to TRBD1. The CDR3 sequence is 16 residues long. V lost 8 bases to trimming and J lost 4 bases; unmatched junction nucleotides: 11. Germline V gives CDR1 SEHNR, CDR2 FQNEAQ (reference sequence).

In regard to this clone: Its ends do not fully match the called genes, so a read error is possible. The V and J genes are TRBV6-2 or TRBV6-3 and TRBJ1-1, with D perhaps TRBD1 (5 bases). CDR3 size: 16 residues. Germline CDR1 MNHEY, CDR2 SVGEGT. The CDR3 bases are TGTGCCAGGAGTTCTCCTTGGGGCAGATCGAACACTGAAGCTTTCTTT. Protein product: CARSSPWGRSNTEAFF.

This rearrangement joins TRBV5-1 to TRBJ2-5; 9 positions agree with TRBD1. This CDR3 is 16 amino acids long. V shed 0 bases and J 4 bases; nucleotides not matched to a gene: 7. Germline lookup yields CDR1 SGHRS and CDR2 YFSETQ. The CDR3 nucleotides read TGCGCCAGCAGCTTGGCGGGACAGGGAAGGTTAGAGACCCAGTACTTC. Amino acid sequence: CASSLAGQGRLETQYF.